One sample yielded the 27 T cell receptor beta chains listed below, sequenced in a study of T-cell reconstitution after alpha-beta-depleted transplantation in children. The library targeted TCRbeta and was prepared with unique molecular identifiers. One entry per CDR3 protein results from TCRdb running MiXCR on the PCR reads. This table holds around 450,000 distinct CDR3 sequences, 10% found once. Sequencing used PBMCs, obtained before TCRalphabeta/CD19-depleted stem cell transplant. Receptor source: a child aged 2 to 10 with inherited bone marrow failure, due to receive a stem cell transplant.

This clonotype occurred many times. The chain couples TRBV27 to TRBJ2-2; 9 positions agree with TRBD1. The CDR3 extends over 15 amino acids. The junction had 4 bases not matched to a gene; V was cut back by 2 bases and J by 6 bases. In germline, CDR1 is MNHEY, CDR2 SMNVEV (reference sequence). CDR3 loop: CASSLLGQGPGELFF. The CDR3 bases are TGTGCCAGCAGTTTACTGGGACAGGGACCCGGGGAGCTGTTTTTT.

This clonotype was seen repeatedly, ten times or more. This chain joins TRBV7-2 and TRBJ2-7; TRBD2 agrees at 10 bases. Germline CDR1 and CDR2: SGHTA and FQGNSA. Losses at the gene ends were 7 bases for V and 2 bases for J; bases not matched to a gene: 5. CDR3 length: 14 amino acids. CDR3 sequence: CASTQTSGAYEQYF. As DNA, the CDR3 is TGTGCCAGCACCCAAACTAGCGGGGCCTACGAGCAGTACTTC. Combining the CDR3 with reference TRBV7-2 and TRBJ2-7 gives the whole variable domain GAGVSQSPSNKVTEKGKDVELRCDPISGHTALYWYRQSLGQGLEFLIYFQGNSAPDKSGLPSDRFSAERTGGSVSTLTIQRTQQEDSAVYLCASTQTSGAYEQYFGPGTRLTVT.

The chain couples TRBV3-1 to TRBJ2-7; 14 bases are a match to TRBD2. The CDR3 consists of 17 residues. V dropped 8 bases and J dropped 2; count of bases not matched to a gene: 11. Germline V lookup: CDR1 LGHDT, CDR2 YNNKEL (reference sequence). The CDR3 bases are TGTGCCAGCTGCCTGGGACTAGCGGGAGAAGCCGCCTACGAGCAGTACTTC. It codes for CASCLGLAGEAAYEQYF.

This clonotype has ten or more counts. The chain employs TRBV11-2 and TRBJ2-3; D might be TRBD1 or TRBD2, each matching 5 bases. This CDR3 spans 14 amino acids. Between the trimmed V and J ends, which lost 5 bases and 2 bases, there was a span of 11 bases. Germline V gene lookup returns CDR1 SGHAT and CDR2 FQNNGV. CDR3 coding DNA: TGTGCCAGCAGCGGGGGAGCGGTCACAGATACGCAGTATTTT. Its translation: CASSGGAVTDTQYF.

The sample holds a few counts of this clonotype. This rearrangement joins TRBV20-1 to TRBJ2-5; 7 bases agree with TRBD2. Germline-derived CDR1 and CDR2 are DFQATT and SNEGSKA (reference sequence). The V and J ends lost 1 base and 5 bases, in that order; junction bases with no gene match: 10. The CDR3 loop spans 15 amino acids. CDR3 in DNA: TGCAGTGCTAGAGGGCCCCCGGGAGGAGGGGAGACCCAGTACTTC. Translating gives CSARGPPGGGETQYF.

This clonotype was detected once. This sequence may be a read error, since a much larger clone differs from it by one base. The CDR3 nucleotides read TGCAGTGCTAGAGAGTGCAGGTGGGAGGATGGCACAGATACGCAGTATTTT. Protein sequence: CSARECRWEDGTDTQYF. The V gene is TRBV20-1, the J gene TRBJ2-3; weak D call: TRBD2 (6 bases). V was trimmed by 0 bases and J by 1 base, leaving 17 bases between them. Germline V gene lookup returns CDR1 DFQATT and CDR2 SNEGSKA (reference sequence). The CDR3 sequence is 17 residues long.

There are many counts of this clonotype. In DNA form, the CDR3 reads TGTGCCAGCAGTGAATACGGTATGAACACTGAAGCTTTCTTT. It codes for CASSEYGMNTEAFF. V usage is TRBV25-1 and J usage is TRBJ1-1, with no clear D. Germline CDR1 and CDR2: MGHDK and SYGVNS. The CDR3 extends over 14 amino acids. Trimming stripped 0 bases from V and 0 bases from J, with 5 bases between.

In regard to this clonotype: A read error may be the cause here, since a much bigger clone is one base away. The chain combines TRBV7-2 with TRBJ2-7; D perhaps matches TRBD1 (6 bases). The CDR3 has 14 amino acids. In germline, CDR1 is SGHTA, CDR2 FQGNSA. CDR3 nucleotides: TGTGCCAGCAGCTCTAACAGGGTAGACTACGGGCAGTACTTC. This sequence encodes CASSSNRVDYGQYF.

The V and J genes are TRBV7-2 and TRBJ2-1, with 7 bases matching TRBD1. This CDR3 has 15 residues. Germline values: CDR1 SGHTA, CDR2 FQGNSA. Trimming at V came to 5 bases and at J to 3 bases, leaving 7 bases not matched to a gene. Written as DNA, the CDR3 is TGTGCCAGCAGCAAAAACAGGGGAAGCTACAATGAGCAGTTCTTC. Its protein product is CASSKNRGSYNEQFF. Complete variable domain (other parts from reference TRBV7-2 and TRBJ2-1): GAGVSQSPSNKVTEKGKDVELRCDPISGHTALYWYRQSLGQGLEFLIYFQGNSAPDKSGLPSDRFSAERTGGSVSTLTIQRTQQEDSAVYLCASSKNRGSYNEQFFGPGTRLTVL.

This clonotype showed up many times. The rearrangement uses TRBV29-1 and TRBJ2-4; D not certain. V lost 5 bases to trimming and J lost 0 bases, with 8 bases between them. CDR3 size: 13 residues. Germline V lookup: CDR1 SQVTM, CDR2 ANQGSEA. CDR3 DNA sequence: TGCAGCGTTCTGCAGTTAGCCAAAAACATTCAGTACTTC. Its protein product is CSVLQLAKNIQYF.

This clonotype was counted at least ten times. The genes are TRBV10-3 and TRBJ2-1, with D perhaps matching TRBD2 (6 bases). The CDR3 is made up of 13 amino acids. From germline, CDR1 is ENHRY and CDR2 SYGVKD. V dropped 8 bases and J dropped 12 bases, with 20 bases sitting between them. The CDR3 sequence is CAIGLIAADGQFF. The CDR3 bases are TGTGCCATCGGACTGATAGCGGCCGATGGGCAGTTCTTC.

This clonotype occurred many times. V and J are TRBV5-5 and TRBJ2-2; a possible D gene is TRBD2 (5 bases). V was trimmed by 0 bases and J by 5 bases, leaving 11 bases between them. This CDR3 is built from 15 residues. Germline CDR1 and CDR2: SGHKS and YYEKEE (reference sequence). The CDR3 region is CASSLERAHTGELFF. The CDR3 DNA reads as TGTGCCAGCAGCTTGGAGAGGGCTCATACCGGGGAGCTGTTTTTT.

This clonotype was found a few times. The J gene is TRBJ1-6, the V gene TRBV6-5, with a weak D call TRBD1 (5 bases). Germline V gene sequence: CDR1 MNHEY, CDR2 SVGAGI. V was clipped by 0 bases and J by 9 bases, with 15 bases between them. The CDR3 is 16 residues long. This CDR3 is CASSYSSAAGSSPLHF. The DNA for the CDR3 is TGTGCCAGCAGTTACTCTTCCGCGGCAGGGTCTTCACCCCTCCACTTT.

This sequence joins TRBV12-3 or TRBV12-4 and TRBJ2-3; 14 positions match TRBD2. CDR3 length equals 17 residues. The V and J ends lost 5 bases and 4 bases, in that order; junction bases with no gene match: 8. The CDR3 sequence: CASSLGTSGRGADTQYF. The CDR3 nucleotides read TGTGCCAGCAGTCTGGGGACTAGCGGGAGAGGGGCAGATACGCAGTATTTT.

This clonotype has just a few counts. The rearrangement uses TRBV20-1 and TRBJ2-1; no reliable D call. From germline, CDR1 is DFQATT and CDR2 SNEGSKA (reference sequence). The V and J ends lost 4 bases and 10 bases respectively, with 20 bases between them. The length of the CDR3 is 14 residues. The CDR3 nucleotides read TGCAGTGCTAAAATAGCCGTTTGGAACAGCGAGCAGTTCTTC. Its translation is CSAKIAVWNSEQFF.

This clonotype occurred many times. The chain employs TRBV12-3 or TRBV12-4 and TRBJ2-7; 9 nucleotides line up with TRBD1. CDR3 size: 15 residues. V was pared by 6 bases and J by 6 bases, with 12 bases of the junction left unmatched. The CDR3 is CASSLLWRQGVEQYF. CDR3 in DNA: TGTGCCAGCAGCCTTCTATGGAGACAGGGGGTCGAGCAGTACTTC.

This clonotype was seen only once. The gene calls are TRBV5-5 and TRBJ2-3, with 10 nucleotides matching TRBD1. CDR1 SGHKS and CDR2 YYEKEE come from the germline V gene (reference sequence). J gave up 3 bases and V 0 bases, and 7 bases lay outside the gene matches. This CDR3 comprises 17 residues. CDR3 amino acids: CASSLGGRQGATDTQYF. The CDR3 DNA reads TGTGCCAGCAGCTTGGGGGGGAGACAGGGGGCGACAGATACGCAGTATTTT.

The sample holds many counts of this clonotype. This chain uses TRBV7-2 with TRBJ2-5, with 8 bases fitting TRBD1. The CDR3 is 15 residues long. The trim removed 3 bases at V and 5 bases at J, leaving 8 bases unmatched. The germline V gene has CDR1 SGHTA and CDR2 FQGNSA. CDR3 in amino acids: CASSLETGVVETQYF. Here the CDR3 DNA reads TGTGCCAGCAGCTTGGAGACAGGGGTGGTGGAGACCCAGTACTTC.

Regarding this clonotype: Given a much more abundant clone one base away, this may be a read error. The V gene is TRBV20-1, the J gene TRBJ1-2, with D hard to call. Germline V lookup: CDR1 DFQATT, CDR2 SNEGSKA (reference sequence). V gave up 0 bases and J gave up 7 bases, with 15 bases separating them. CDR3 length: 14 residues. Here the CDR3 reads CSARERAAVSGYTF. CDR3 nucleotide sequence: TGCAGTGCTAGAGAGCGCGCAGCGGTTTCTGGCTACACCTTC.

This clonotype was seen at least ten times. J is TRBJ2-3 and V is TRBV6-1; D may correspond to TRBD1 or TRBD2 (5 bases each). The CDR3 has 15 amino acids. V was trimmed by 6 bases and J by 4 bases, leaving 17 bases between them. The V gene's germline CDR1 is MNHNS and CDR2 SASEGT. The CDR3 region has the DNA TGTGCCAGCAGATTCGCCGGGGCCTTAGCAGATACGCAGTATTTT. Its protein is CASRFAGALADTQYF.

This clonotype was seen at least ten times. This sequence joins TRBV4-3 and TRBJ1-4; D may be TRBD1 (6 bases). Germline-derived CDR1 and CDR2 are LGHNA and YSLEER. CDR3 size: 16 residues. Deletions cut 1 base from V and 8 bases from J, with 17 bases between. Here the CDR3 reads CASSQAGGHVREKLFF. CDR3 DNA sequence: TGCGCCAGCAGCCAAGCCGGGGGGCATGTGCGGGAAAAACTGTTTTTT.

About this clonotype itself: A single base separates this from a much larger clone, so it may be a read error. CDR3 sequence (DNA): TGCAGTGCTAGAGTTAGACTAGCGGGAGTGACTAACACAGATACGCAGTATTTT. Translation gives CSARVRLAGVTNTDTQYF. This rearrangement joins TRBV20-1 to TRBJ2-3; 12 nucleotides agree with TRBD2. This CDR3 contains 18 residues. The V gene's germline CDR1 is DFQATT and CDR2 SNEGSKA (reference sequence). V trimming: 1 base; J trimming: 2 bases; junction bases outside the gene matches: 10.

This clonotype was counted ten times or more. This rearrangement joins TRBV29-1 to TRBJ1-2; TRBD1 aligns across 12 bases. The germline V gene encodes CDR1 SQVTM and CDR2 ANQGSEA. After removal of 8 bases from V and 3 bases from J, the junction contained 13 bases not matched to a gene. This CDR3 is 16 amino acids long. CDR3 residues: CSLSGTGGASDYGYTF. CDR3 DNA: TGCAGCCTTTCCGGGACAGGGGGCGCGAGTGACTATGGCTACACCTTC.

Turning to this clonotype: A much larger clone differs from this one at a single base, so this may be a read error. This chain links TRBV6-1 with TRBJ1-3, with unresolved D. Germline loops: CDR1 MNHNS, CDR2 SASEGT. The CDR3 totals 14 residues. The CDR3 region is CASTPWASRNTIYF. Written as DNA, the CDR3 is TGTGCCAGCACCCCCTGGGCCTCTCGAAACACCATATATTTT.

This clonotype showed up many times. This rearrangement joins TRBV5-1 to TRBJ2-1; 9 bases map to TRBD2. The CDR3 loop spans 14 amino acids. CDR1 is SGHRS, CDR2 YFSETQ, per germline. J gave up 3 bases and V 5 bases, and 3 bases lay outside the gene matches. Written as DNA, the CDR3 is TGCGCCAGCAGTTCTAGCGGGAACTACAATGAGCAGTTCTTC. It is translated as CASSSSGNYNEQFF.

This clonotype was detected ten times or more. The genes are TRBV7-2 and TRBJ1-1; no firm D call. CDR3 length: 16 residues. The germline V gene has CDR1 SGHTA and CDR2 FQGNSA. V shed 0 bases and J shed 3 bases, with 14 bases lying between them. The CDR3 sequence is CASSLALSRYDTEAFF. The CDR3 DNA reads as TGTGCCAGCAGCTTAGCGCTGTCGAGGTACGACACTGAAGCTTTCTTT. The full variable domain, completed using reference TRBV7-2 and TRBJ1-1, is GAGVSQSPSNKVTEKGKDVELRCDPISGHTALYWYRQSLGQGLEFLIYFQGNSAPDKSGLPSDRFSAERTGGSVSTLTIQRTQQEDSAVYLCASSLALSRYDTEAFFGQGTRLTVV.

In its sample, this clonotype was seen many times. A much larger clonotype is one base distant, so this may be a read error. The V and J genes are TRBV7-2 and TRBJ2-7; D is possibly TRBD1 (6 bases). Germline assignment: CDR1 SGHTA and CDR2 FQGNSA. V was pared by 5 bases and J by 2 bases, with 10 bases between. This CDR3 has 13 amino acids. CDR3 loop: CASSRQVAYEQYF. The CDR3 nucleotides read TGTGCCAGCAGCCGACAGGTGGCCTACGAGCAGTACTTC.